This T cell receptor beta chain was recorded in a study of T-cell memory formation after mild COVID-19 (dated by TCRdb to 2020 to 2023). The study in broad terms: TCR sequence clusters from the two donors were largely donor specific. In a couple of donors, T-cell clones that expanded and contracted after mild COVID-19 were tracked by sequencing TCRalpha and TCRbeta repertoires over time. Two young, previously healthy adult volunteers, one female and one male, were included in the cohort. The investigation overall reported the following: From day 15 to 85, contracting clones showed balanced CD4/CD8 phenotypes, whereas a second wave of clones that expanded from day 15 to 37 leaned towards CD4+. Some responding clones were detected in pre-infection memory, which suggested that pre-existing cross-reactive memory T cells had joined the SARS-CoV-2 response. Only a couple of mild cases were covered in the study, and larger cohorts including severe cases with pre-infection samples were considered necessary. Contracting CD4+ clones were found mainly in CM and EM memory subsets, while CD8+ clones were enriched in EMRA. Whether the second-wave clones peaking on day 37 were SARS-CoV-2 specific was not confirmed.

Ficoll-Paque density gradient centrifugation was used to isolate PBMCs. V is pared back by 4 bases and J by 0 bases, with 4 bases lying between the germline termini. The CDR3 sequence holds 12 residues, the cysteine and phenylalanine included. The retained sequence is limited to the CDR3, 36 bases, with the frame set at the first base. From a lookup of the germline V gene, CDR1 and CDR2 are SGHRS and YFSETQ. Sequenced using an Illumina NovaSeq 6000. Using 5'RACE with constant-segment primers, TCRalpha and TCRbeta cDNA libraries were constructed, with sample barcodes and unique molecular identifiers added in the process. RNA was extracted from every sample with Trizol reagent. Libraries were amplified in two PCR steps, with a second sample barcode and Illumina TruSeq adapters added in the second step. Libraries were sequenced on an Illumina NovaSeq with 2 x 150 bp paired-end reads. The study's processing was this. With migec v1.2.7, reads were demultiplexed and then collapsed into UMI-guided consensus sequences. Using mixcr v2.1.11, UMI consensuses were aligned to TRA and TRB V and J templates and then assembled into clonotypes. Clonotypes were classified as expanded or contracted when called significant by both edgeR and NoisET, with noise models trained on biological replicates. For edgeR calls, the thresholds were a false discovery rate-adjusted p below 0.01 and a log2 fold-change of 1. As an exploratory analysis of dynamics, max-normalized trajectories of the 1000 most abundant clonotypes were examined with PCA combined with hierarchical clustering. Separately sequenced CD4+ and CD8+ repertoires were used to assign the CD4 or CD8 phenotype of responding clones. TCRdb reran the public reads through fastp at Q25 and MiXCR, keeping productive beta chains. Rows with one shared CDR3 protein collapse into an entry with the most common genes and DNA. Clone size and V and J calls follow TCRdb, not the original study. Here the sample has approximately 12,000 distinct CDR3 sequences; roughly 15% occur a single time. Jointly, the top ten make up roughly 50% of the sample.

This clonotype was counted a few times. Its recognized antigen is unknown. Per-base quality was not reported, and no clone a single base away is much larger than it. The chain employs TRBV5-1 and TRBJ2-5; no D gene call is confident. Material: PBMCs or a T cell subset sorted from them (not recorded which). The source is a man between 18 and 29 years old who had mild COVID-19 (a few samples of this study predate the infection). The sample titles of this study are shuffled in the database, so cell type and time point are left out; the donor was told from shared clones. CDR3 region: CASSGDQETQYF. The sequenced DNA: TGCGCCAGCAGCGGGGACCAAGAGACCCAGTACTTC.